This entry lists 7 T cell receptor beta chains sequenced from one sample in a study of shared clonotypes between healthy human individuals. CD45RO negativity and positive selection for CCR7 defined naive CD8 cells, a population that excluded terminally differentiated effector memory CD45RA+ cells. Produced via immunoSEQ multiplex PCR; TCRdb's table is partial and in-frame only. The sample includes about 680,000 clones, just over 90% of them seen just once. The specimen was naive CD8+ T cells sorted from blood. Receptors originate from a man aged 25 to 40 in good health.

Here the CDR3 DNA reads TGTGCCAGCAGCTTGGATAAGGGCTACGAGCAGTACTTC. This translates into CASSLDKGYEQYF. The chain links TRBV7-9 to TRBJ2-7; D remains ambiguous. Germline values: CDR1 SEHNR, CDR2 FQNEAQ (reference sequence). V was cut by 3 bases and J by 3 bases, with 9 bases left in between. The CDR3 has 13 amino acids.

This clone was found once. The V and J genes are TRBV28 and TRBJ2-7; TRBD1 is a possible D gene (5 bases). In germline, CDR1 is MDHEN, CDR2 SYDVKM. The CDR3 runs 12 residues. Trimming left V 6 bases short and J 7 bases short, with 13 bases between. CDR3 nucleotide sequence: TGTGCCAGCAGGACAGACCCTATAGAGCAGTACTTC. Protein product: CASRTDPIEQYF.

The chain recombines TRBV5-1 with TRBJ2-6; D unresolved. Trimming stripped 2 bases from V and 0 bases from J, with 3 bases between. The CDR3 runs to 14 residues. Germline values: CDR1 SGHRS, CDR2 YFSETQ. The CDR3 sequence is CASSLSSGANVLTF. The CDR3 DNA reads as TGCGCCAGCAGCTTAAGCTCTGGGGCCAACGTCCTGACTTTC.

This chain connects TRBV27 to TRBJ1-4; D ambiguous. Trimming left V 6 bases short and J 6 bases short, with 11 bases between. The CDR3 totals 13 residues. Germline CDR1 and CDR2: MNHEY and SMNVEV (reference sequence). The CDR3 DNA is TGTGCCAGCAGCCATCCCCCGGATGAAAAACTGTTTTTT. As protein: CASSHPPDEKLFF.

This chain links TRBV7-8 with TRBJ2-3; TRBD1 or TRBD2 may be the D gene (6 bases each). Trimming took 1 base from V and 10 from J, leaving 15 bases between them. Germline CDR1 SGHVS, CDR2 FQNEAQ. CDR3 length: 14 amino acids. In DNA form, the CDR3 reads TGTGCCAGCAGCTTAGGGAGGGGACAATGGCCGCAGTATTTT. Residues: CASSLGRGQWPQYF.

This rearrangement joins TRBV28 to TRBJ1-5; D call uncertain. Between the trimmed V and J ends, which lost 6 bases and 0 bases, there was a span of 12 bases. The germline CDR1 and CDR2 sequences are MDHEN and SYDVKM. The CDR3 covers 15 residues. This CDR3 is CASSLIGDSNQPQHF. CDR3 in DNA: TGTGCCAGCAGCCTCATCGGCGATAGCAATCAGCCCCAGCATTTT.

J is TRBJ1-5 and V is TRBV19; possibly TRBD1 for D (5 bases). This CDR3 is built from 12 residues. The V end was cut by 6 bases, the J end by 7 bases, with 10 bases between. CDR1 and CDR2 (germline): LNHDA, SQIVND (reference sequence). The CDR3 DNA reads TGTGCCAGTAGACCCAGGGCCCAGCCCCAGCATTTT. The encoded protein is CASRPRAQPQHF.